The rows below give T cell receptor beta chains drawn from one sample of a study of cytomegalovirus exposure and HLA in healthy donors. Sequencing was performed with immunoSEQ multiplex PCR; in TCRdb, only in-frame clones are kept and a portion is missing. Among under 200,000 clones listed, more than 60% were seen once. The sequenced sample was PBMCs. The origin of the receptors is a woman in her 40s in good health and CMV-seropositive. Both conserved end residues are part of each CDR3. A D gene is named only where the DNA matches it firmly. Only part of the rows carry a size: once, few, many, or a class if the clone is expanded.

D gene	V gene	clone size	J gene	CDR3 DNA	CDR3 protein
TRBD2	TRBV15	.	TRBJ2-3	TGTGCCACCAGCAGAGATCTTAGCGGGATCCCAGATACGCAGTATTTT	CATSRDLSGIPDTQYF
TRBD2	TRBV7-9	.	TRBJ2-2	TGTGCCAGCGGTGGACTAGCGGGAACCGGGGAGCTGTTTTTT	CASGGLAGTGELFF
.	TRBV28	.	TRBJ1-2	TGTGCCAGCAGTTTACAGTTTGGCTACACCTTC	CASSLQFGYTF
.	TRBV19	few	TRBJ2-1	TGTGCCAGTAGTCCCGCGGGCCGACTCGGCAATGAGCAGTTCTTC	CASSPAGRLGNEQFF
.	TRBV19	.	TRBJ2-1	TGTGCCAGTAGAGCAACAGGGAGCGTTTACAATGAGCAGTTCTTC	CASRATGSVYNEQFF
.	TRBV6-1	few	TRBJ1-3	TGTGCCAGCAGTGGAGGAATCTCTGGAAACACCATATATTTT	CASSGGISGNTIYF
.	TRBV5-1	.	TRBJ2-3	TGCGCCAGCAGCTTGGGCAGCCTACCGGGGGATACGCAGTATTTT	CASSLGSLPGDTQYF
TRBD1	TRBV7-3	.	TRBJ1-1	TGTGCCAGCAGCATCGACAGGGGAACTGAAGCTTTCTTT	CASSIDRGTEAFF
TRBD1	TRBV6-1	.	TRBJ2-7	TGTGCCAGCAGTGAAGCTTGGCCCAGGGGGCTCGAGCAGTACTTC	CASSEAWPRGLEQYF
TRBD2	TRBV4-3	.	TRBJ2-7	TGCGCCAGCAGCCAAGTTTTTTCAGCGGGAGGGTTCGACGAGCAGTACTTC	CASSQVFSAGGFDEQYF
.	TRBV25-1	.	TRBJ1-4	TGTGCCAGCACCGCAATCGGGGGACCCGGAGAGGAAAAACTGTTTTTT	CASTAIGGPGEEKLFF
TRBD1	TRBV30	few	TRBJ2-3	TGTGCCTGGGGACAGGGTCACTCCACAGATACGCAGTATTTT	CAWGQGHSTDTQYF
TRBD1	TRBV7-8	once	TRBJ2-7	TGTGCCAGCAGCTTAGGGGCAGGGGGCGCCGGGGGCGAGCAGTACTTC	CASSLGAGGAGGEQYF
.	TRBV15	.	TRBJ2-1	TGTGCCACCAGCAGAGATGTGACTAGAGCCAATGAGCAGTTCTTC	CATSRDVTRANEQFF
.	TRBV6-6	.	TRBJ2-7	TGTGCCAGCAGTTACTCGCCTCCCGGGGACGAGCAGTACTTC	CASSYSPPGDEQYF
TRBD2	TRBV7-2	.	TRBJ2-4	TGTGCCAGCAGCTCTCCCACAAGAAGCGGGGTAGCCAAAAACATTCAGTACTTC	CASSSPTRSGVAKNIQYF
TRBD1	TRBV7-2	few	TRBJ1-5	TGTGCCAGCAGCTATGAAACAGGGGCGGGTCAGCCCCAGCATTTT	CASSYETGAGQPQHF
TRBD1	TRBV29-1	.	TRBJ2-1	TGCAGCGGGGGCCGCGTGGGACAGGGTTACAATGAGCAGTTCTTC	CSGGRVGQGYNEQFF
.	TRBV4-1	few	TRBJ2-1	TGCGCCAGCAGCCAGCACAGTCCACAGGGCAATGAGCAGTTCTTC	CASSQHSPQGNEQFF
.	TRBV27	.	TRBJ1-3	TGTGCCAGCAGTTTATTAGGTCAGGGCTCTGGAAACACCATATATTTT	CASSLLGQGSGNTIYF
.	TRBV2	.	TRBJ1-2	TGTGCCAGCACAACAGGGACCTATGGCTACACCTTC	CASTTGTYGYTF
.	TRBV15	.	TRBJ1-2	TGTGCCACCAGCAGAGATCGGACACCACTCTATGGCTACACCTTC	CATSRDRTPLYGYTF
TRBD1	TRBV29-1	.	TRBJ2-7	TGCAGCGTGACGAGGGGACAGGGGAGCGGCAATGAGCAGTACTTC	CSVTRGQGSGNEQYF
.	TRBV18	.	TRBJ1-1	TGTGCCAGCTCACCTACTGGGGGGGCGGACACTGAAGCTTTCTTT	CASSPTGGADTEAFF
.	TRBV4-2	few	TRBJ2-5	TGTGCCAGCAGCCAGGCTCCTGGAGGGGCGGGGGAGACCCAGTACTTC	CASSQAPGGAGETQYF
TRBD2	TRBV6-1	.	TRBJ2-3	TGTGCCAGCAGTGATTCTAGCGGGAGGTCCCCAGATACGCAGTATTTT	CASSDSSGRSPDTQYF
TRBD2	TRBV5-1	.	TRBJ2-7	TGCGCCAGCAGTTTTCACCGGGGGGGCCTGGACGAGCAGTACTTC	CASSFHRGGLDEQYF
TRBD1	TRBV7-3	.	TRBJ2-2	TGTGCCAGCAGCCCCGGGACAGGGAACACCGGGGAGCTGTTTTTT	CASSPGTGNTGELFF
TRBD1	TRBV10-3	few	TRBJ2-5	TGTGCCATCAGCCGGACAGGGGGAACGGAGACCCAGTACTTC	CAISRTGGTETQYF
TRBD2	TRBV19	once	TRBJ2-7	TGTGCCAGCGGAGGCGGGGGGAGCTTAACGAGATACGAGCAGTACTTC	CASGGGGSLTRYEQYF
.	TRBV6-5	.	TRBJ1-1	TGTGCCAGCAGTTCGGAGAGGTGGGCTGAAGCTTTCTTT	CASSSERWAEAFF
.	TRBV28	.	TRBJ1-2	TGTGCCAGCAGGATACATATTACCAACTATGGCTACACCTTC	CASRIHITNYGYTF
TRBD2	TRBV6-1	.	TRBJ2-5	TGTGCCAGCAGTGAAGTCCCCAGCGGGAGCGGGGGAGAGACCCAGTACTTC	CASSEVPSGSGGETQYF
.	TRBV7-3	.	TRBJ1-1	TGTGCCAGCAGCTTTACAGGGTCCGTCACTGAAGCTTTCTTT	CASSFTGSVTEAFF
TRBD1	TRBV5-1	.	TRBJ1-4	TGCGCCAGCAGCACGGACAGGGGGCATGAAAAACTGTTTTTT	CASSTDRGHEKLFF
TRBD2	TRBV7-2	.	TRBJ2-2	TGTGCCAGCAGCGCGACTAGCGCCACCGGGGAGCTGTTTTTT	CASSATSATGELFF
TRBD2	TRBV9	few	TRBJ2-4	TGTGCCAGCAGCGTAGATAGCGGGAGGGCCGGAAACATTCAGTACTTC	CASSVDSGRAGNIQYF
.	TRBV4-2	.	TRBJ2-1	TGTGCCAGCAGCCAAGCCGACGGGAGCCCCAAAAATGAGCAGTTCTTC	CASSQADGSPKNEQFF
.	TRBV4-2	.	TRBJ1-2	TGTGCCAGCAGCCAAGACATAGGGCAGGGAAACTATGGCTACACCTTC	CASSQDIGQGNYGYTF
TRBD2	TRBV9	.	TRBJ2-3	TGTGCCAGCAGCGTAGCAGCGGGGGCCACAGATACGCAGTATTTT	CASSVAAGATDTQYF
TRBD2	TRBV27	.	TRBJ2-5	TGTGCCAGCAGATCGGGACTAGCGGGAGCAGTAGAGACCCAGTACTTC	CASRSGLAGAVETQYF